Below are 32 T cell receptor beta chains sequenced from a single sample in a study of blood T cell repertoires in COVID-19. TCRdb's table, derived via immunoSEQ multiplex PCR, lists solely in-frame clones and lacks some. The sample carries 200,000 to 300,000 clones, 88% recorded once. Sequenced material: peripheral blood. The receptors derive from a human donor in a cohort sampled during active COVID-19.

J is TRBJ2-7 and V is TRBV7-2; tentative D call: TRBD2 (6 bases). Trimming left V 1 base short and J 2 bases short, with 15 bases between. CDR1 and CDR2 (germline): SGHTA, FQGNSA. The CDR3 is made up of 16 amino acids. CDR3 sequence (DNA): TGTGCCAGCAGCTTAGTAGTGGGGGGTCCCCCCTACGAGCAGTACTTC. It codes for CASSLVVGGPPYEQYF.

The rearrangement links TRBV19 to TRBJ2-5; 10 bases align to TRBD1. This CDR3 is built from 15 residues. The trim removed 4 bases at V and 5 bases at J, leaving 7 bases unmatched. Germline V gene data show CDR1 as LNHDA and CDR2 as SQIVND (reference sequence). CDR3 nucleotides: TGTGCCAGTAGTACCGGGACAGGGGCTGTGGAGACCCAGTACTTC. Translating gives CASSTGTGAVETQYF.

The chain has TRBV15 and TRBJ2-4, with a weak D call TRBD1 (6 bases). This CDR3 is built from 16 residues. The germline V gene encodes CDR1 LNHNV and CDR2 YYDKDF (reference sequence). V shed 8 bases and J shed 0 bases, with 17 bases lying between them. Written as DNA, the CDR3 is TGTGCCACCTCCGCCCGGGCAGGGGTAGCCAAAAACATTCAGTACTTC. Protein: CATSARAGVAKNIQYF.

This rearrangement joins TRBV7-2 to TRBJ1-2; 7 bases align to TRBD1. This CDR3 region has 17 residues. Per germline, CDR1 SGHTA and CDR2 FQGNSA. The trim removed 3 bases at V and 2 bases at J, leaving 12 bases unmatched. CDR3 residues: CASSFIGGGLGNYGYTF. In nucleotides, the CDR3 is TGTGCCAGCAGCTTCATAGGAGGGGGCCTAGGGAACTATGGCTACACCTTC.

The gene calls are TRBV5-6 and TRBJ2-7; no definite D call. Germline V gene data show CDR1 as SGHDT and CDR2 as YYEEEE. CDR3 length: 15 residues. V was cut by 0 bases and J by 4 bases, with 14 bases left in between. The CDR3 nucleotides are TGTGCCAGCAGCTTGGCCCCTCCAGGTTCTTACGAGCAGTACTTC. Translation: CASSLAPPGSYEQYF.

The CDR3 loop reads CAINEGQGSAEAFF. The CDR3, as DNA: TGTGCCATTAACGAAGGGCAGGGAAGCGCTGAAGCTTTCTTT. The rearrangement uses TRBV10-3 and TRBJ1-1; possible D gene TRBD1, 5 bases. CDR3 length: 14 residues. Germline CDR1 is ENHRY and CDR2 is SYGVKD. Trimming pared 9 bases from V and 6 bases from J, leaving 20 bases between.

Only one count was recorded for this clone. The CDR3 nucleotides are TGTGCCAGCAGCTTCCCTGGACAGGACGAGCAGTACTTC. This encodes CASSFPGQDEQYF. The J gene is TRBJ2-7, the V gene TRBV5-4; 7 bases are shared with TRBD1. This CDR3 is built from 13 residues. Germline-derived CDR1 and CDR2 are SGHNT and YYREEE (reference sequence). The V gene end was trimmed by 2 bases and the J gene end by 5 bases; junction bases not matched to a gene: 4.

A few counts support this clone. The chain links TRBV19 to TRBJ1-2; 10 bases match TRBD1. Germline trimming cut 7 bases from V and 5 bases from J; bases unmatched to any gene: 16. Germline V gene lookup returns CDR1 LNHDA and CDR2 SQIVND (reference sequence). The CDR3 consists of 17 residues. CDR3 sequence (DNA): TGTGCCAGTACCCGAGTGGGTGGACAGGGGGTGGCTTATGGCTACACCTTC. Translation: CASTRVGGQGVAYGYTF.

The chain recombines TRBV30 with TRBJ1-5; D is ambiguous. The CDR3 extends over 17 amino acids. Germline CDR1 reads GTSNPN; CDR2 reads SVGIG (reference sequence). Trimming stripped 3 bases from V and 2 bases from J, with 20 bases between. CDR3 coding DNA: TGTGCCTGGAGATACCCTAAAGGACTTCGGGGCAATCAGCCCCAGCATTTT. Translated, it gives CAWRYPKGLRGNQPQHF. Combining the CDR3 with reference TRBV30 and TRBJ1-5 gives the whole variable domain SQTIHQWPATLVQPVGSPLSLECTVEGTSNPNLYWYRQAAGRGLQLLFYSVGIGQISSEVPQNLSASRPQDRQFILSSKKLLLSDSGFYLCAWRYPKGLRGNQPQHFGDGTRLSIL.

CDR3 DNA sequence: TGTGCCTGGTCTTCGGGACAGGGGGCGTTTGGGGAAAAACTGTTTTTT. This gives the protein CAWSSGQGAFGEKLFF. This rearrangement joins TRBV30 to TRBJ1-4; 12 nucleotides agree with TRBD1. The germline gives CDR1 GTSNPN, CDR2 SVGIG (reference sequence). The CDR3 runs 16 residues. Trimming cost V 5 bases and J 8 bases; bases outside gene matches: 12.

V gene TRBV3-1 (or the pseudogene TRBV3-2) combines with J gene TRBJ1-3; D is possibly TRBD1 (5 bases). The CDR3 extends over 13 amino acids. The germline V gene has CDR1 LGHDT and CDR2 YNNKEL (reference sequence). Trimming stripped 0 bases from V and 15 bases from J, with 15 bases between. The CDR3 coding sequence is TGTGCCAGCAGCCAAGACCGGGGCCGGGAGGAATATTTT. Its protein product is CASSQDRGREEYF.

CDR3 DNA: TGTGCCAGCAGCAAACAGGGGGCTGGAAACACCATATATTTT. It specifies CASSKQGAGNTIYF. J is TRBJ1-3 and V is TRBV9; 8 bases align to TRBD1. V lost 4 bases to trimming and J lost 2 bases; unmatched junction nucleotides: 2. The CDR3 extends over 14 amino acids. Germline-derived CDR1 and CDR2 are SGDLS and YYNGEE.

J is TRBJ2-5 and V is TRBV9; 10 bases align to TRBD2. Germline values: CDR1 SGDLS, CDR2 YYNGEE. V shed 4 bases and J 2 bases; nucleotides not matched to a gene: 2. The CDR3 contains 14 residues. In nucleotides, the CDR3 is TGTGCCAGCAGCCGGGGACTAGCGCAAGAGACCCAGTACTTC. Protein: CASSRGLAQETQYF.

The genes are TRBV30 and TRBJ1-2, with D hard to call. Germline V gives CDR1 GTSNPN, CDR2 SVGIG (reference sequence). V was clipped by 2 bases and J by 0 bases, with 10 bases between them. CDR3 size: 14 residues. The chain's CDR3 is CAWSPGLANYGYTF. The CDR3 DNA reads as TGTGCCTGGAGTCCAGGCTTAGCTAACTATGGCTACACCTTC.

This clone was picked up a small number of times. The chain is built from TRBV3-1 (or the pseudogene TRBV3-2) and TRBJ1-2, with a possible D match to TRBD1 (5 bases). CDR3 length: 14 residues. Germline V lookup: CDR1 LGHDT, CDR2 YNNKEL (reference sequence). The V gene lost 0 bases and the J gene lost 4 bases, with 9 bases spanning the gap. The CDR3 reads CASSQEGVGYGYTF. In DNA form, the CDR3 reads TGTGCCAGCAGCCAAGAAGGGGTAGGCTATGGCTACACCTTC.

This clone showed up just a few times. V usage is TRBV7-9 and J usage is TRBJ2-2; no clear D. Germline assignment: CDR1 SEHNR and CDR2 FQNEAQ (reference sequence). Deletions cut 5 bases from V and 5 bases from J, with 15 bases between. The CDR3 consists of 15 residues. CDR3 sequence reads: CASSQTTAVTGELFF. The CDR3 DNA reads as TGTGCCAGCAGCCAAACAACAGCCGTGACCGGGGAGCTGTTTTTT. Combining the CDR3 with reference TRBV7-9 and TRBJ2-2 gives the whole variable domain DTGVSQNPRHKITKRGQNVTFRCDPISEHNRLYWYRQTLGQGPEFLTYFQNEAQLEKSRLLSDRFSAERPKGSFSTLEIQRTEQGDSAMYLCASSQTTAVTGELFFGEGSRLTVL.

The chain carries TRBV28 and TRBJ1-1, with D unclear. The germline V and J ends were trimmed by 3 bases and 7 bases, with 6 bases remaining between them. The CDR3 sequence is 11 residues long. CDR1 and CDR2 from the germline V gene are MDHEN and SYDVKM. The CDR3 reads CASSLRVEAFF. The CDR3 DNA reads TGTGCCAGCAGTTTGCGAGTTGAAGCTTTCTTT.

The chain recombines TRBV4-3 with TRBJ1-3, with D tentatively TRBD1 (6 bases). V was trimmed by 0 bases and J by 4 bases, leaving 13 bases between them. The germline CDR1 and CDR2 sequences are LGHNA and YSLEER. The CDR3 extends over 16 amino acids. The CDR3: CASSQDLGALGNTIYF. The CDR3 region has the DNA TGCGCCAGCAGCCAAGATTTGGGGGCGCTGGGAAACACCATATATTTT.

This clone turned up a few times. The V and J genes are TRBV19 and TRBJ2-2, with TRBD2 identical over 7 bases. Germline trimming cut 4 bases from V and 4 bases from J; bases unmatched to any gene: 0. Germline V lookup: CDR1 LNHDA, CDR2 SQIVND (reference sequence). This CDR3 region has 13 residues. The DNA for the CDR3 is TGTGCCAGTAGTACTAGCGGCACCGGGGAGCTGTTTTTT. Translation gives CASSTSGTGELFF.

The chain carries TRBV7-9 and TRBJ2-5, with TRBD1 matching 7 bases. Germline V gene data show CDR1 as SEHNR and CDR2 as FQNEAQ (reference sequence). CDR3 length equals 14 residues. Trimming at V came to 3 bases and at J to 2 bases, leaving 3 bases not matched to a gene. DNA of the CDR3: TGTGCCAGCAGCTTGGGGGACAGACAAGAGACCCAGTACTTC. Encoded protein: CASSLGDRQETQYF.

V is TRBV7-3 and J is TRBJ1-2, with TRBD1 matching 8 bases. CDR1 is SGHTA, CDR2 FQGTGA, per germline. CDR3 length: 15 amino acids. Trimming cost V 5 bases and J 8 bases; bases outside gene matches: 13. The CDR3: CASSPRQGRQRGYTF. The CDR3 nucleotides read TGTGCCAGCAGCCCGCGACAGGGGCGTCAGAGGGGCTACACCTTC.

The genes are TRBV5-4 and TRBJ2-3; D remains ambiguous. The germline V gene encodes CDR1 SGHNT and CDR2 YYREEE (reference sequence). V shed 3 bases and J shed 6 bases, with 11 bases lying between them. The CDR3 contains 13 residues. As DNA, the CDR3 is TGTGCCAGCAGCTCGAAGCAGACTGATACGCAGTATTTT. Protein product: CASSSKQTDTQYF.

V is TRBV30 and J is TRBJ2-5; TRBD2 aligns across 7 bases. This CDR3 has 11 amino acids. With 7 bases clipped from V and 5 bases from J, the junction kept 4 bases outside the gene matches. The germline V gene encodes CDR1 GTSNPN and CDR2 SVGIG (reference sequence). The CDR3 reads CASRGGETQYF. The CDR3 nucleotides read TGTGCCTCTCGGGGAGGGGAGACCCAGTACTTC. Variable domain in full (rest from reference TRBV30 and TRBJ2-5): SQTIHQWPATLVQPVGSPLSLECTVEGTSNPNLYWYRQAAGRGLQLLFYSVGIGQISSEVPQNLSASRPQDRQFILSSKKLLLSDSGFYLCASRGGETQYFGPGTRLLVL.

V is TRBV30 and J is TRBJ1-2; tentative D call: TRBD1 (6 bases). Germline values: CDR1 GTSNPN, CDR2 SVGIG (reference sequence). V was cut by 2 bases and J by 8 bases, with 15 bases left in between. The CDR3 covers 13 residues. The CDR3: CAWSNQGFGGYTF. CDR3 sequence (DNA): TGTGCCTGGAGTAATCAGGGGTTCGGCGGCTACACCTTC.

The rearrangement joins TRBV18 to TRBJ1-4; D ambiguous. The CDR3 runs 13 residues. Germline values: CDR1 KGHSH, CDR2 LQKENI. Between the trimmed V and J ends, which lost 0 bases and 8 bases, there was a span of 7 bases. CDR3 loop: CASSPPSREKLFF. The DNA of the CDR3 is TGTGCCAGCTCACCACCGAGCAGGGAAAAACTGTTTTTT.

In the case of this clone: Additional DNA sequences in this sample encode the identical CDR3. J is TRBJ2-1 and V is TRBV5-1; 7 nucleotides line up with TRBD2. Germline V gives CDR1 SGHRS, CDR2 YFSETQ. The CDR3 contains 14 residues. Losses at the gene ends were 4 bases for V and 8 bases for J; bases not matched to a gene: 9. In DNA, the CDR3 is TGCGCCAGCAGCCCCAGGACTAGTGGGGATGAGCAGTTCTTC. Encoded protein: CASSPRTSGDEQFF.

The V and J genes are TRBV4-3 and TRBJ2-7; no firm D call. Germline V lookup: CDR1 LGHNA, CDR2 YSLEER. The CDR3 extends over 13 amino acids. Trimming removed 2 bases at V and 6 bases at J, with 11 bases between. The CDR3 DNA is TGCGCCAGCAGCCAAAATACTATGGTCGAGCAGTACTTC. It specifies CASSQNTMVEQYF.

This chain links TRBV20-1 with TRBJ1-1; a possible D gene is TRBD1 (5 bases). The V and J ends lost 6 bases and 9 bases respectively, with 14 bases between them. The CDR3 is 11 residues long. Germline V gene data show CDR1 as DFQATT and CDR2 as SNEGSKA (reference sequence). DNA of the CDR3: TGCAGTGCCCGGGGGAGGGTACAAGCTTTCTTT. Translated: CSARGRVQAFF.

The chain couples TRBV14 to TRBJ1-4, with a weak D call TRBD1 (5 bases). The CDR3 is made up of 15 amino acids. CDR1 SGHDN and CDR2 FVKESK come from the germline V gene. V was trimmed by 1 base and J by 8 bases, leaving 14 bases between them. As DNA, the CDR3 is TGTGCCAGCAGCCAAGGGCCTGGACAAAGGGAAAAACTGTTTTTT. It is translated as CASSQGPGQREKLFF.

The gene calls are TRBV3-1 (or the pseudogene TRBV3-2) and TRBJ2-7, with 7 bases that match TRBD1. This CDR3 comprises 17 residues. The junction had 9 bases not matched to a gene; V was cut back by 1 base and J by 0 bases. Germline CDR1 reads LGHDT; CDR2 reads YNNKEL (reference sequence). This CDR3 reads CASSQGSDRRHSYEQYF. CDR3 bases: TGTGCCAGCAGCCAAGGTTCGGACAGGCGCCACTCCTACGAGCAGTACTTC.

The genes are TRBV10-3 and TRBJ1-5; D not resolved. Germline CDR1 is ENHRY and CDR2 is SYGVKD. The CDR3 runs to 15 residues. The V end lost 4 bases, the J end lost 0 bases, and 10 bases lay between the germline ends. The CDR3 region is CAISGDTNSNQPQHF. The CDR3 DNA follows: TGTGCCATCAGTGGAGACACCAATAGCAATCAGCCCCAGCATTTT.

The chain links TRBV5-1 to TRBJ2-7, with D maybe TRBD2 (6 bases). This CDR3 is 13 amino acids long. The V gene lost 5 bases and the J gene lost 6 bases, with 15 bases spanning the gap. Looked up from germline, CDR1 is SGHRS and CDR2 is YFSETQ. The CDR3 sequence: CASRDLEGSEQYF. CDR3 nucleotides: TGCGCCAGCAGGGATTTGGAGGGGTCCGAGCAGTACTTC.